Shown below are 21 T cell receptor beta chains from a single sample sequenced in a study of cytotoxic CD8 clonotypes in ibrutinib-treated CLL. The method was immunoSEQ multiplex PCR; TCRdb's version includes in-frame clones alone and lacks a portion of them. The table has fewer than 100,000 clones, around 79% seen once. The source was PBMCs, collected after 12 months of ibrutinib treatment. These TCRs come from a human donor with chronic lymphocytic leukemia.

CDR3 DNA: TGTGCCAGCAGCCCGACAGGGCAAAATCAGCCCCAGCATTTT. Translation gives CASSPTGQNQPQHF. This chain joins TRBV6-1 and TRBJ1-5, with 7 bases identical to TRBD1. CDR1 and CDR2 from the germline V gene are MNHNS and SASEGT. The ends lost 6 bases at V and 4 bases at J; junction bases unmatched: 6. This CDR3 region has 14 residues.

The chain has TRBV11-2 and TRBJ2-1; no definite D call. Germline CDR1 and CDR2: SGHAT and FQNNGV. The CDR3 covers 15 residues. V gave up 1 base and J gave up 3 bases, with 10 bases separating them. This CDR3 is CASSLVSASYNEQFF. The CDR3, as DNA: TGTGCCAGCAGCTTAGTGAGCGCAAGCTACAATGAGCAGTTCTTC.

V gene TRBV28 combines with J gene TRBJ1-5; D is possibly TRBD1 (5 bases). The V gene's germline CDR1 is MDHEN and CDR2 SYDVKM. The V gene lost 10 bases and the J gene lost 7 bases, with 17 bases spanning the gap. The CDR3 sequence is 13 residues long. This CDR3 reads CATLGRWGQPQHF. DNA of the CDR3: TGTGCCACCCTGGGGAGGTGGGGGCAGCCCCAGCATTTT.

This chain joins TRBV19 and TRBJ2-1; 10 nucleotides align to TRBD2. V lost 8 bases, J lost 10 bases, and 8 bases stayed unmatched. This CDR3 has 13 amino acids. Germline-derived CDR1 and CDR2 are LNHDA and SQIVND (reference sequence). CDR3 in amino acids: CASASGGAIEQFF. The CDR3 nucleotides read TGTGCCAGTGCCAGCGGGGGGGCCATCGAGCAGTTCTTC.

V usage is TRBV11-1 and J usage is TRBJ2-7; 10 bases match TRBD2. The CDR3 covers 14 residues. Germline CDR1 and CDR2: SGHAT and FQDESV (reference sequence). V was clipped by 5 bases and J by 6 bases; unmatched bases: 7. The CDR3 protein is CASSGLAGAIEQYF. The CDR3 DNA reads TGTGCCAGCAGCGGTCTAGCGGGAGCTATCGAGCAGTACTTC.

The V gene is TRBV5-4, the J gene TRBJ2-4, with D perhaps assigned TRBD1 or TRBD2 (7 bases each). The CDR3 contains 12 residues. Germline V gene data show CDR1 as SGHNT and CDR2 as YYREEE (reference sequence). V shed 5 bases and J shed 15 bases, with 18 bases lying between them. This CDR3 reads CASRRDSGAPYF. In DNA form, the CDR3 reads TGTGCCAGCAGACGGGACAGCGGGGCCCCGTACTTC. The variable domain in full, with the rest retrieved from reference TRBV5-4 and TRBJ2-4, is ETGVTQSPTHLIKTRGQQVTLRCSSQSGHNTVSWYQQALGQGPQFIFQYYREEENGRGNFPPRFSGLQFPNYSSELNVNALELDDSALYLCASRRDSGAPYFGAGTRLSVL.

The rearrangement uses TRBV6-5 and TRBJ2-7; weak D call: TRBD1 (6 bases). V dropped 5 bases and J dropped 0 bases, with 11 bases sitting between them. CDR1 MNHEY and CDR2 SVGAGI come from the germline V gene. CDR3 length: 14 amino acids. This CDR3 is CASSASGVSYEQYF. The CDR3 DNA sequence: TGTGCCAGCAGTGCTTCAGGGGTCTCCTACGAGCAGTACTTC.

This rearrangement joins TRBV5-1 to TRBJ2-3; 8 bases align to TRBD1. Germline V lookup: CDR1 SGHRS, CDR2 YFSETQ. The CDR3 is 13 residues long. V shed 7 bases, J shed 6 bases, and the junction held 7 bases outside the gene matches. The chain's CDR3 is CASHQGAKDTQYF. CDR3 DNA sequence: TGCGCCAGCCATCAGGGGGCGAAGGATACGCAGTATTTT.

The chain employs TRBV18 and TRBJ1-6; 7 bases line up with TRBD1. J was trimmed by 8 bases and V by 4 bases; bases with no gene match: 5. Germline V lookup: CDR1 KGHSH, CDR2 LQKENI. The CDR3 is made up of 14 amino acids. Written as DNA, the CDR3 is TGTGCCAGCTCACAGACAGGGAGGGATTCACCCCTCCACTTT. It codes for CASSQTGRDSPLHF.

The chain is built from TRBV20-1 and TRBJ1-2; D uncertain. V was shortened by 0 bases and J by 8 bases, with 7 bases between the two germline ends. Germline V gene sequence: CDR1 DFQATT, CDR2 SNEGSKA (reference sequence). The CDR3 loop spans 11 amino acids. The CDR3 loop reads CSARDGVGYTF. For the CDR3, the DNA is TGCAGTGCTAGAGATGGGGTAGGCTACACCTTC.

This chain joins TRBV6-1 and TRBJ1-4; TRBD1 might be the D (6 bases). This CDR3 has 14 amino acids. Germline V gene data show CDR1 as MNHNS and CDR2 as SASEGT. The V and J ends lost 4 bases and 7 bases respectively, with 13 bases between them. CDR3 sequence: CASSGQDQGEKLFF. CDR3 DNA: TGTGCCAGCAGTGGACAGGATCAGGGTGAAAAACTGTTTTTT.

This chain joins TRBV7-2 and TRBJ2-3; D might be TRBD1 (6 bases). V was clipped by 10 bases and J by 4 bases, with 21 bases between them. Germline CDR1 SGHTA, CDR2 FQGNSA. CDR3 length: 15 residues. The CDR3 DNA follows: TGTGCCACCTTTTCTGGGGGCGCATTTGCAGATACGCAGTATTTT. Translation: CATFSGGAFADTQYF.

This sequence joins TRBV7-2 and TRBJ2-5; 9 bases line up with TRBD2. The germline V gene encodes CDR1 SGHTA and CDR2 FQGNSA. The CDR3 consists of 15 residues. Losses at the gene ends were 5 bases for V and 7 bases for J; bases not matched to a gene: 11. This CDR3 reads CASSPRAGGHGTQYF. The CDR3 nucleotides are TGTGCCAGCAGCCCCCGGGCGGGGGGGCACGGGACCCAGTACTTC.

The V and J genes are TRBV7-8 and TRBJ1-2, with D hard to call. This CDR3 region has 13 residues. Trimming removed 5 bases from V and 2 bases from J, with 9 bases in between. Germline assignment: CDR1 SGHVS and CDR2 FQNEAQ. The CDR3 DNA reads TGTGCCAGCAGCCAAGACGGGAACTATGGCTACACCTTC. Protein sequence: CASSQDGNYGYTF. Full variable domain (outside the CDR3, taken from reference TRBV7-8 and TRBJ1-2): GAGVSQSPRYKVAKRGQDVALRCDPISGHVSLFWYQQALGQGPEFLTYFQNEAQLDKSGLPSDRFFAERPEGSVSTLKIQRTQQEDSAVYLCASSQDGNYGYTFGSGTRLTVV.

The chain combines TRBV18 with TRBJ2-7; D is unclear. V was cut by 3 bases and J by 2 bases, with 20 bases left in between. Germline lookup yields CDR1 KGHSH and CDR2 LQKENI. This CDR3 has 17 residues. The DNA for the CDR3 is TGTGCCAGCTCACCGACCCCGACCATGGCAGGAGCCTACGAGCAGTACTTC. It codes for CASSPTPTMAGAYEQYF.

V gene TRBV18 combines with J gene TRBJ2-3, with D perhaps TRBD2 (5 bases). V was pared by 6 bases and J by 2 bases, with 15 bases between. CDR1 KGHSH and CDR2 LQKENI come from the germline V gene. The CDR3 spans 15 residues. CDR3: CASSLTGNPTDTQYF. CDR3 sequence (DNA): TGTGCCAGCTCGCTCACCGGGAACCCCACAGATACGCAGTATTTT.

This CDR3 is CASSVGGAVGNEQFF. The CDR3, as DNA: TGTGCCAGCAGCGTCGGGGGGGCAGTTGGGAATGAGCAGTTCTTC. V is TRBV5-4 and J is TRBJ2-1; TRBD2 matches 8 bases. CDR1 SGHNT and CDR2 YYREEE come from the germline V gene (reference sequence). The J segment lost 7 bases and the V segment lost 4 bases, leaving 10 bases of the junction unmatched. The CDR3 length is 15 residues. The complete variable domain, with remaining parts taken from reference TRBV5-4 and TRBJ2-1, reads ETGVTQSPTHLIKTRGQQVTLRCSSQSGHNTVSWYQQALGQGPQFIFQYYREEENGRGNFPPRFSGLQFPNYSSELNVNALELDDSALYLCASSVGGAVGNEQFFGPGTRLTVL.

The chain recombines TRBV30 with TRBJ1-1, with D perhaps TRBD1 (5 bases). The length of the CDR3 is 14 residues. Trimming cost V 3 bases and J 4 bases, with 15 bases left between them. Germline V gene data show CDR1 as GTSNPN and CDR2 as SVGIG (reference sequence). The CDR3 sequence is CAWSQWGTPTEAFF. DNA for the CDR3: TGTGCCTGGAGCCAATGGGGGACTCCCACTGAAGCTTTCTTT.

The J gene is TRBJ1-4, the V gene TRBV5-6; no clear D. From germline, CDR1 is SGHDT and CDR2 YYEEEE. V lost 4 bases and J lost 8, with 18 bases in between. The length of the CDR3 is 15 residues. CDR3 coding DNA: TGTGCCAGCAGCAGGAGGACCCGGGCTTGGGAAAAACTGTTTTTT. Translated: CASSRRTRAWEKLFF.

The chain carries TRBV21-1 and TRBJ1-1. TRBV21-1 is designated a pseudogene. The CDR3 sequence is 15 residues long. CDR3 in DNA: TGTGCCAGCAGCCCCCGGGGCACGGAGGGCACTGAAGCTTTCTTT. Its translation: CASSPRGTEGTEAFF.

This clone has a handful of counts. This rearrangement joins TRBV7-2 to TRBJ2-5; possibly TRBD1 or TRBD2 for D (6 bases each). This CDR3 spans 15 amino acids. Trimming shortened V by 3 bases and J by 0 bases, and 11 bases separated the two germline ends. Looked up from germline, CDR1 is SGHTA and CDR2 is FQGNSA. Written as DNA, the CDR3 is TGTGCCAGCAGCTTTTCCGGGGGCAACCAAGAGACCCAGTACTTC. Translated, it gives CASSFSGGNQETQYF.